The rows below give T cell receptor beta chains drawn from one sample of a study of shared clonotypes between healthy human individuals. TCRdb's table, derived via immunoSEQ multiplex PCR, lists solely in-frame clones and lacks some. Of roughly 1,000,000 clones listed, 75% to 85% are singletons. Source material: memory CD4+ T cells from PBMCs. These receptors were taken from a man younger than 30 in good health. Some clones in this sample may be carry-over from other donors' samples. The CDR3 runs from the conserved cysteine through the conserved F or W. Fields, in order: CDR3 protein, CDR3 DNA, J gene, V gene, D gene, clone size. The D gene is left open where the match is weak. A row's size may be missing; if present it is once, few, many or a size class.

CDR3: CASRVRDRGAPQHF
DNA: TGTGCCAGCAGGGTCCGGGACAGGGGTGCCCCCCAGCATTTT
J: TRBJ1-5
V: TRBV2
D: TRBD1
size: -

CDR3: CASSFRGGRSNEQFF
DNA: TGTGCCAGCAGCTTTCGCGGCGGGAGATCCAATGAGCAGTTCTTC
J: TRBJ2-1
V: TRBV5-6
D: TRBD2
size: -

CDR3: CASSVADGNTIYF
DNA: TGTGCCAGCAGCGTAGCTGATGGAAACACCATATATTTT
J: TRBJ1-3
V: TRBV9
D: -
size: once

CDR3: CASSVGSSGKNTGELFF
DNA: TGTGCCAGCAGCGTAGGCTCTAGCGGGAAGAACACCGGGGAGCTGTTTTTT
J: TRBJ2-2
V: TRBV9
D: TRBD2
size: -

CDR3: CASSYLLDSYEQYF
DNA: TGTGCCAGCAGTTACCTCCTGGACTCCTACGAGCAGTACTTC
J: TRBJ2-7
V: TRBV6-8
D: -
size: many

CDR3: CASSYFRGQVQPQHF
DNA: TGTGCCAGCAGTTACTTCAGGGGGCAAGTTCAGCCCCAGCATTTT
J: TRBJ1-5
V: TRBV6-6
D: TRBD1
size: -

CDR3: CSVEGGGVRFF
DNA: TGCAGCGTTGAAGGGGGAGGGGTTAGGTTCTTC
J: TRBJ2-1
V: TRBV29-1
D: TRBD2
size: many

CDR3: CASSPTSTGELFF
DNA: TGTGCCAGCAGCCCGACAAGTACCGGGGAGCTGTTTTTT
J: TRBJ2-2
V: TRBV7-3
D: -
size: -

CDR3: CASSSPGQAIYGYTF
DNA: TGCGCCAGCAGCTCCCCGGGACAGGCTATCTATGGCTACACCTTC
J: TRBJ1-2
V: TRBV5-1
D: TRBD1
size: -

CDR3: CSVGRLTRTDTQYF
DNA: TGCAGCGTTGGACGGTTGACCCGCACAGATACGCAGTATTTT
J: TRBJ2-3
V: TRBV29-1
D: -
size: -